This record concerns one T cell receptor (beta chain) sequence. These data come from a study of control samples from healthy donors and cancer patients. Germline loops: CDR1 MNHEY, CDR2 SVGEGT. Trimming pared 4 bases from V and 7 bases from J, leaving 8 bases between. This CDR3 is 13 amino acids long. Generated by immunoSEQ multiplex PCR, the TCRdb table keeps only in-frame clones and is missing some. This table holds about 160,000 clones, around 94% found once. This rearrangement joins TRBV6-2 or TRBV6-3 to TRBJ1-6, with D hard to call. This clonotype was sampled from a man in his 60s with colorectal cancer. Sequenced material: PBMCs. As DNA, the CDR3 is TGTGCCAGCAGTTGGGCAGAGAATTCACCCCTCCACTTT. Its translation is CASSWAENSPLHF.